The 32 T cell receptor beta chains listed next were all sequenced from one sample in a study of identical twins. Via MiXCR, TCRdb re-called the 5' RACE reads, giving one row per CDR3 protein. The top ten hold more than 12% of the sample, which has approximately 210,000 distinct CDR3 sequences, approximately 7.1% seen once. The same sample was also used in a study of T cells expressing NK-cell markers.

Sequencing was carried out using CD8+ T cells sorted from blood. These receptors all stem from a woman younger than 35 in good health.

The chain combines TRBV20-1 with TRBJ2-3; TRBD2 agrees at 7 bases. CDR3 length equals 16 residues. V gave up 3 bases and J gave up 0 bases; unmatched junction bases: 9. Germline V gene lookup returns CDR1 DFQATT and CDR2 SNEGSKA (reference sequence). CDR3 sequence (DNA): TGCAGTGCTAGTGGGCCTAGCGGATTTAGCACAGATACGCAGTATTTT. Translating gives CSASGPSGFSTDTQYF.

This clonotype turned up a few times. The CDR3 here is CASSLDVSFEAFF. The CDR3 coding sequence is TGTGCCAGCAGCTTGGACGTCAGCTTTGAAGCTTTCTTT. The chain links TRBV5-5 to TRBJ1-1, with no clear D. CDR3 length: 13 residues. In germline, CDR1 is SGHKS, CDR2 YYEKEE (reference sequence). Trimming left V 0 bases short and J 7 bases short, with 10 bases between.

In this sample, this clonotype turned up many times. The CDR3 nucleotides read TGTGCCAGCTTCCATGGGAGCGAAGCTTTCTTT. Translating gives CASFHGSEAFF. The chain joins TRBV6-6 to TRBJ1-1; D remains ambiguous. Trimming pared 8 bases from V and 8 bases from J, leaving 12 bases between. Looked up from germline, CDR1 is MNHNY and CDR2 is SVGAGI (reference sequence). CDR3 length: 11 amino acids.

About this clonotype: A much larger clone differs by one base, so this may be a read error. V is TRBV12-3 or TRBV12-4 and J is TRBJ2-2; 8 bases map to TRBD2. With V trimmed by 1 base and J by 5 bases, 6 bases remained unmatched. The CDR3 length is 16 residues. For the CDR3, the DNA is TGTGCCAGCAGTTTAGGAATAGCGGGAAGGACCGGGGAGCTGTTTTTT. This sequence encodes CASSLGIAGRTGELFF.

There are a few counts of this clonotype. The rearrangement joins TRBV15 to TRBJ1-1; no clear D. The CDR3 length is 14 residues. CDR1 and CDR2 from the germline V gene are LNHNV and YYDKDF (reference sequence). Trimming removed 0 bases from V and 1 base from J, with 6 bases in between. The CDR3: CATSRDHGNTEAFF. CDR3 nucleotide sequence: TGTGCCACCAGCAGAGATCACGGGAACACTGAAGCTTTCTTT. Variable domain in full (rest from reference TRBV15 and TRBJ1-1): DAMVIQNPRYQVTQFGKPVTLSCSQTLNHNVMYWYQQKSSQAPKLLFHYYDKDFNNEADTPDNFQSRRPNTSFCFLDIRSPGLGDTAMYLCATSRDHGNTEAFFGQGTRLTVV.

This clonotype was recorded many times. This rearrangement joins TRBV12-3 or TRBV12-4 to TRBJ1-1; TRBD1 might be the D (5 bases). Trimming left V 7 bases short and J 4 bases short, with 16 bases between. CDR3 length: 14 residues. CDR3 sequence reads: CASNDWGAGTEAFF. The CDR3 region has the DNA TGTGCCAGCAACGATTGGGGCGCGGGCACTGAAGCTTTCTTT.

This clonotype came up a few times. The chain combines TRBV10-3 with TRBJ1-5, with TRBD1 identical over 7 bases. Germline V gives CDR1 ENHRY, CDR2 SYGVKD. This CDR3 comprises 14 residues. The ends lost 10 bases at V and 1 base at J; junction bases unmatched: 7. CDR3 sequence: CATFDRESNQPQHF. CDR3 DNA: TGTGCCACCTTTGACAGGGAGAGCAATCAGCCCCAGCATTTT.

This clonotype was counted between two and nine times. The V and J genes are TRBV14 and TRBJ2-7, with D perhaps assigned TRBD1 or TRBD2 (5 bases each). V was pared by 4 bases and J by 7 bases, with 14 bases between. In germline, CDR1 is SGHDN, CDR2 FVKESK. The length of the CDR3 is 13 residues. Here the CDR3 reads CASSPPAGSEQYF. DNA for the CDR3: TGTGCCAGCAGCCCCCCGGCAGGGAGTGAGCAGTACTTC.

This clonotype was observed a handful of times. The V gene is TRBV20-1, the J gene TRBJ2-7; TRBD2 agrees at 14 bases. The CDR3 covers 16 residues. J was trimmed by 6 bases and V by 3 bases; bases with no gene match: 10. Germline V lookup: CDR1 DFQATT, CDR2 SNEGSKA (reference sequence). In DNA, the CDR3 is TGCAGTGCTAGCCGTGGACTAGCGGGAGGACGTCTCGAGCAGTACTTC. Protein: CSASRGLAGGRLEQYF.

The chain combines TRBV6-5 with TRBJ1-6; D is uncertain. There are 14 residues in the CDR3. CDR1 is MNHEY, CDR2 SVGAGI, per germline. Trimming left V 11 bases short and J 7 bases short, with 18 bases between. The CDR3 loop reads CAGGAGLRNSPLHF. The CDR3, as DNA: TGTGCCGGCGGCGCAGGACTTAGGAATTCACCCCTCCACTTT.

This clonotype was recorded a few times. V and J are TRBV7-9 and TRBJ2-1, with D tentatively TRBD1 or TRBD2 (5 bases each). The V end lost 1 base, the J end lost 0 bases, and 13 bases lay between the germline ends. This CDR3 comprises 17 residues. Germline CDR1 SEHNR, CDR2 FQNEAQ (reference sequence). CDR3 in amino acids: CASSLEGSGRSYNEQFF. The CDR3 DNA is TGTGCCAGCAGCTTAGAAGGATCGGGACGCTCCTACAATGAGCAGTTCTTC.

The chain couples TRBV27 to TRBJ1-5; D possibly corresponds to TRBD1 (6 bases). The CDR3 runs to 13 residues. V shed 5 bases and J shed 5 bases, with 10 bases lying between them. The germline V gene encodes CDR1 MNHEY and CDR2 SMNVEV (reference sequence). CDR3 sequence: CASSPTGYQPQHF. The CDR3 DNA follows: TGTGCCAGCAGTCCGACAGGCTATCAGCCCCAGCATTTT.

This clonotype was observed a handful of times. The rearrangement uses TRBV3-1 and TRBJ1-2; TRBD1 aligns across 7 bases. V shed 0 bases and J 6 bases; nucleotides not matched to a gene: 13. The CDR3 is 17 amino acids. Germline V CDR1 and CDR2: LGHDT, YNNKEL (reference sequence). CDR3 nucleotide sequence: TGTGCCAGCAGCCAAGATCGGGGGACAGCCTACTACAATGGCTACACCTTC. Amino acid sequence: CASSQDRGTAYYNGYTF.

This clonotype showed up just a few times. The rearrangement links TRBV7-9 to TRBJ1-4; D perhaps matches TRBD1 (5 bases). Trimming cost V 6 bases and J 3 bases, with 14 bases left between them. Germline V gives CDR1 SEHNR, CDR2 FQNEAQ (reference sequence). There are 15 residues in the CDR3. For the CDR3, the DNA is TGTGCCAGCAGAGGTACAGGATCCTCTAATGAAAAACTGTTTTTT. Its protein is CASRGTGSSNEKLFF.

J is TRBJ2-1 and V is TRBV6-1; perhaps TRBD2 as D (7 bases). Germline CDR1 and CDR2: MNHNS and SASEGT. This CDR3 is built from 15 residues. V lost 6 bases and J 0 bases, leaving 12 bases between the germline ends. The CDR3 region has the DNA TGTGCCAGCAGGGTCGGGGGGCGCTCCTACAATGAGCAGTTCTTC. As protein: CASRVGGRSYNEQFF.

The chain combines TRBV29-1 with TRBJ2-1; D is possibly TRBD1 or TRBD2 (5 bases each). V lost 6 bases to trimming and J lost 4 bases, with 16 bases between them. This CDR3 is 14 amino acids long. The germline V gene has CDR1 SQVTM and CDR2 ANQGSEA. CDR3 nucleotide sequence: TGCAGCGTCCGGGACGGAAGATTTTACAATGAGCAGTTCTTC. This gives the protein CSVRDGRFYNEQFF.

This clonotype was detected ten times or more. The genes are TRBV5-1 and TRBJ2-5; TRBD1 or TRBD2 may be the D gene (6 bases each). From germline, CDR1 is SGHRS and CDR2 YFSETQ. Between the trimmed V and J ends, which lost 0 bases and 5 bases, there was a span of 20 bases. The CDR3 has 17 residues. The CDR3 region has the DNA TGCGCCAGCAGCTTGGCCGGAGACAGGCGAGGAGGGGAGACCCAGTACTTC. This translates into CASSLAGDRRGGETQYF.

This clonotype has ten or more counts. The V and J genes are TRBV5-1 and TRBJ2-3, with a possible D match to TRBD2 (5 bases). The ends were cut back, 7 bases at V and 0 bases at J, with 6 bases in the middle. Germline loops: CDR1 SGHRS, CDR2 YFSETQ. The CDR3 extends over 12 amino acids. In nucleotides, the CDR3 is TGCGCCAGCGAGGGAAGCACAGATACGCAGTATTTT. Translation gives CASEGSTDTQYF.

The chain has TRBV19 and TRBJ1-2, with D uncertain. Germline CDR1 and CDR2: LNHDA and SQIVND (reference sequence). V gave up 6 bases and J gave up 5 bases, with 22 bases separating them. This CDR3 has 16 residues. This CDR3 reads CASRVIDGGVYYGYTF. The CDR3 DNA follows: TGTGCCAGTAGGGTAATCGACGGCGGGGTTTATTATGGCTACACCTTC.

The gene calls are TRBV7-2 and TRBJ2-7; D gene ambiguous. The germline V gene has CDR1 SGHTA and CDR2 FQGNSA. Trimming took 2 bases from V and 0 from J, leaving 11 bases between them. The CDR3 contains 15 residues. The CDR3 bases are TGTGCCAGCAGCTTACAGTTTTCAAACTCCTACGAGCAGTACTTC. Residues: CASSLQFSNSYEQYF.

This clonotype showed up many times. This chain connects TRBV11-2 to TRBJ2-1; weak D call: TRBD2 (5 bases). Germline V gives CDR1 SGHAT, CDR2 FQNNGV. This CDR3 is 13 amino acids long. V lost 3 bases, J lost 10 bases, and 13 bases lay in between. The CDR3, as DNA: TGTGCCAGCAGCTTGGGTAGCGTCAACGAGCAGTTCTTC. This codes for CASSLGSVNEQFF.

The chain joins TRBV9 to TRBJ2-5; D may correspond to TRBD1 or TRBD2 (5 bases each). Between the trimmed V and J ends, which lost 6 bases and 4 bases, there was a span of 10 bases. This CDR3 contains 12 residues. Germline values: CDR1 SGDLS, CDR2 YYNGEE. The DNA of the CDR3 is TGTGCCAGCACGGGGCTAGGAGAGACCCAGTACTTC. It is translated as CASTGLGETQYF.

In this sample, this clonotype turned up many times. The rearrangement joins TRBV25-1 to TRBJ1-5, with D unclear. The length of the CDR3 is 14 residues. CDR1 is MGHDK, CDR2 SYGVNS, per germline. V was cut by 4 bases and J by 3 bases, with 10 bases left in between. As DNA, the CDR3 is TGTGCCAGCAGTGGACTCCTGGACAATCAGCCCCAGCATTTT. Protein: CASSGLLDNQPQHF.

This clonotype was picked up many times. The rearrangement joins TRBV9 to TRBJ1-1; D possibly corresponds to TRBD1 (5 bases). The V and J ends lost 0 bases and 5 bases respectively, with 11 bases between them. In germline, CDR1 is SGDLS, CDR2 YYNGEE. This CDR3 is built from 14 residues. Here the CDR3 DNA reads TGTGCCAGCAGCGTAGGTGGGGGTGGAACTGAAGCTTTCTTT. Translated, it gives CASSVGGGGTEAFF.

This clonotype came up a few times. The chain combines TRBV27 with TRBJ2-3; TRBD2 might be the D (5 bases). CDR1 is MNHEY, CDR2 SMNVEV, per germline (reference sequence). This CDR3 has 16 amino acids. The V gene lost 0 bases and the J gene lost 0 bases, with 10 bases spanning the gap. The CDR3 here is CASSLSLAPSTDTQYF. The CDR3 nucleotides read TGTGCCAGCAGTTTATCATTAGCGCCTAGCACAGATACGCAGTATTTT.

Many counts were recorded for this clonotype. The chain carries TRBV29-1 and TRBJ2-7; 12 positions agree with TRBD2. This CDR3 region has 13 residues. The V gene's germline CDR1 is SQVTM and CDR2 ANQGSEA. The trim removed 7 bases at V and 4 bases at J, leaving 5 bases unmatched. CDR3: CSALTSGRYEQYF. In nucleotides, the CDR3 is TGCAGCGCCTTGACTAGCGGGAGATACGAGCAGTACTTC.

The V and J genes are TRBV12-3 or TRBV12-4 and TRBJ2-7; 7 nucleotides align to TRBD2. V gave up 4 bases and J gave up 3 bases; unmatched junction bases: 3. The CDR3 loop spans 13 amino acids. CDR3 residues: CASSWTRSYEQYF. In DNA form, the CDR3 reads TGTGCCAGCAGTTGGACTAGGAGCTACGAGCAGTACTTC.

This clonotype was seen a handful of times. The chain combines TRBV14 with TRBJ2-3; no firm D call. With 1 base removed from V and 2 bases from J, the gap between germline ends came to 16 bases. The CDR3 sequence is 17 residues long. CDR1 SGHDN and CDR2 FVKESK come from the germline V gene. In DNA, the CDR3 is TGTGCCAGCAGCCAAGTAGGTGGCCGCAGGACCACAGATACGCAGTATTTT. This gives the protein CASSQVGGRRTTDTQYF. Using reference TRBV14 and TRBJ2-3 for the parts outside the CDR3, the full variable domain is EAGVTQFPSHSVIEKGQTVTLRCDPISGHDNLYWYRRVMGKEIKFLLHFVKESKQDESGMPNNRFLAERTGGTYSTLKVQPAELEDSGVYFCASSQVGGRRTTDTQYFGPGTRLTVL.

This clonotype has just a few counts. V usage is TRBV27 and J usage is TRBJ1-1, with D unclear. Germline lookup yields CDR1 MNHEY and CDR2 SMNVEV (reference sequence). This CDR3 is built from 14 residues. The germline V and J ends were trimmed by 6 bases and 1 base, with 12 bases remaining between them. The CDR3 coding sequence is TGTGCCAGCAGCCCCGACGACCCGAACACTGAAGCTTTCTTT. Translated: CASSPDDPNTEAFF.

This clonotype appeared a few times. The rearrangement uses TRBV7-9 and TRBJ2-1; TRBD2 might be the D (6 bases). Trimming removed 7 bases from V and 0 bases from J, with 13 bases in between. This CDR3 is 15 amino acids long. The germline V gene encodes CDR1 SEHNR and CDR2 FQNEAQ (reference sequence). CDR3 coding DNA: TGTGCCAGCACCCCTCCCGGGGGCTCCTACAATGAGCAGTTCTTC. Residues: CASTPPGGSYNEQFF.

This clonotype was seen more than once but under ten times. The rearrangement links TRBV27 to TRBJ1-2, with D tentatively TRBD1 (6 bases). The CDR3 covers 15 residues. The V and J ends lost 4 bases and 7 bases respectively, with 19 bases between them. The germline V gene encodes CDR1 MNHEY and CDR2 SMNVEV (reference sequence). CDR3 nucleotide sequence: TGTGCCAGCAGTTCCTCCGGAGGGGGGATAGGTGGCTACACCTTC. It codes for CASSSSGGGIGGYTF.

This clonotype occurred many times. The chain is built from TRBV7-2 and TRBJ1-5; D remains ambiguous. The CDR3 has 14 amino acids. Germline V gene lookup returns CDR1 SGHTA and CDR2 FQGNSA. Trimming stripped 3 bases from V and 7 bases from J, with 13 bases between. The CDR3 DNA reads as TGTGCCAGCAGCTTGGGAATTAATAGCCAGCCCCAGCATTTT. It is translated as CASSLGINSQPQHF.